This is a list of T cell receptor beta chains from one sample in a study of T-cell memory formation after mild COVID-19. MiXCR, applied by TCRdb to the 5' RACE reads, yields one record per CDR3 protein. The profile covers around 470,000 distinct CDR3 sequences, with roughly 20% appearing a single time and roughly 8.4% taken by the ten largest. The specimen was PBMCs or a T cell subset sorted from them (not recorded which). All receptors come from an adult woman who had mild COVID-19 (a few samples of this study predate the infection). Cell type and time point are not known. The CDR3 runs from the conserved cysteine through the conserved F or W. A D gene is named only where the DNA matches it firmly. Only part of the rows carry a size: once, few, many, or a class if the clone is expanded.

v_gene,abundance,d_gene,j_gene,CDR3nt,CDR3aa
TRBV7-2,-,TRBD2,TRBJ2-5,TGTGCCAGCAGCTGGACCGGGACTAGACAAGAGACCCAGTACTTC,CASSWTGTRQETQYF
TRBV11-2,-,TRBD2,TRBJ2-7,TGTGCCAGCAGCTCCCAGGAGCGGGGGACATACGAGAAGTACTTC,CASSSQERGTYEKYF
TRBV5-1,few,-,TRBJ1-2,TGCGCCAGCAGCGAGGACCGATACTATGGCTACACCTTC,CASSEDRYYGYTF
TRBV19,-,-,TRBJ1-4,TGTGCCAGTAGTCGAGGGGGACTTGAAGAACTGTTTTTT,CASSRGGLEELFF
TRBV11-3,few,TRBD1,TRBJ2-1,TGTGCCAGCAGCCTGGGACAGGGGAGCCACAATGAGCAGTTCTTC,CASSLGQGSHNEQFF
TRBV28,few,-,TRBJ2-6,TGTGCCAGCAGTTTATATCGGGGTTCTGGGGCCAACGTCCTGACTTTC,CASSLYRGSGANVLTF
TRBV19,few,-,TRBJ1-3,TGTGCCAGTAGTATCCGGGGGGCGAGAAGCTCTGGAAACACCATATATTTT,CASSIRGARSSGNTIYF
TRBV29-1,-,-,TRBJ1-1,TGCAGCGTTGAAGACCCAGTAAGGACTGAAGCTTTCTTT,CSVEDPVRTEAFF
TRBV19,-,TRBD1,TRBJ2-1,TGTGCCAGTAGCTTACAGGGGGCAGAGAGCAATGAGCAGTTCTTC,CASSLQGAESNEQFF
TRBV12-3/TRBV12-4,few,-,TRBJ1-2,TGTGCCAGCAGCGCCGGGACATTCGATGGCTACACCTTC,CASSAGTFDGYTF
TRBV7-2,-,-,TRBJ2-1,TGTGCCAGCAGCTTAAGAATTAGCCCCTCCTACAATGAGCAGTTCTTC,CASSLRISPSYNEQFF
TRBV7-9,-,-,TRBJ1-4,TGTGCCAGCAGCTCCTCTAATGAAAAACTGTTTTTT,CASSSSNEKLFF
TRBV5-6,few,TRBD1,TRBJ2-5,TGTGCCAGCAGCTTGAGTGGGACAGGACTTCAAGAGACCCAGTACTTC,CASSLSGTGLQETQYF
TRBV24-1,-,TRBD2,TRBJ2-5,TGTGCCACCAGTCAAGGGCTAGCGGGGGCCTCCGGGGAGACCCAGTACTTC,CATSQGLAGASGETQYF
TRBV7-9,few,-,TRBJ2-1,TGTGCCAGCAGCCCCAACGGGGGCGCGAGGAATGAGCAGTTCTTC,CASSPNGGARNEQFF
TRBV6-5,-,-,TRBJ2-6,TGTGCCAGCAGCATCACAGTCTACGGGGCCAACGTCCTGACTTTC,CASSITVYGANVLTF
TRBV20-1,few,-,TRBJ2-7,TGCAGTGCTAGAGATACAGGGAGCTACGAGCAGTACTTC,CSARDTGSYEQYF
TRBV18,few,-,TRBJ2-7,TGTGCCAGCTCACCAACTTCGGCAGGGAGGTCTTACGAGCAGTACTTC,CASSPTSAGRSYEQYF
TRBV7-6,-,-,TRBJ2-1,TGTGCCAGCAGCCCGATTCCAAGCCTCTACAATGAGCAGTTCTTC,CASSPIPSLYNEQFF
TRBV5-6,few,TRBD1,TRBJ2-7,TGTGCCAGCAGCGCCGGGACAGCCCCCTACGAGCAGTACTTC,CASSAGTAPYEQYF
TRBV4-1,few,-,TRBJ2-1,TGCGCCAGCAGCCTATTCTCAGGGCTGAACAATGAGCAGTTCTTC,CASSLFSGLNNEQFF
TRBV24-1,few,TRBD2,TRBJ2-2,TGTGCCACCTCGCTAGCGGGGGGCATGAACACCGGGGAGCTGTTTTTT,CATSLAGGMNTGELFF